This T cell receptor beta chain was recovered during a study of T cells in localized non-small cell lung cancer. Study-wide points: Longer overall survival associated with higher blood T cell density; shorter survival with higher adjacent-lung clonality.

As for this clone: Its antigen remains unidentified.

Only in-frame clones appear in the TCRdb table, and some are missing; sequencing was by immunoSEQ multiplex PCR. In the table there are roughly 40,000 clones, approximately 81% of which are singletons. V shed 8 bases and J shed 1 base, with 11 bases lying between them. Germline CDR1 is MRHNA and CDR2 is SNTAGT. The CDR3 covers 13 residues. The chain has TRBV6-4 and TRBJ2-5; perhaps TRBD2 as D (5 bases). Sequenced material: peripheral blood mononuclear cells, taken before any cancer treatment. The origin of this receptor is a male donor at least 60 years old with stage II lung adenocarcinoma. CDR3 DNA: TGTGCCAGCGGACTGACGCCCCAAGAGACCCAGTACTTC. It specifies CASGLTPQETQYF.